These 11 T cell receptor beta chains originate from one sample sequenced in a study of identical twins (TCRdb year 2016). The library was produced with 5' RACE. Instrument on record: Illumina HiSeq 2000. Clones were called with MiXCR by TCRdb after fastp trimmed the public reads at Q25, and only in-frame beta chains were retained. For every CDR3 protein sequence, its rows merge into one entry that carries the most common genes and DNA. The sample table shows about 900,000 distinct CDR3 sequences, and about 12% are seen once. Clones ranked in the top ten supply about 1.5% of the sample. The sample was also linked to a second study, of yellow fever vaccine responses in identical twins.

The source material was PBMCs. The source is a woman in her late teens or twenties in good health.

This clonotype turned up a few times. The chain links TRBV20-1 to TRBJ2-5; D is perhaps TRBD1 or TRBD2 (5 bases each). Trimming shortened V by 6 bases and J by 3 bases, and 20 bases separated the two germline ends. Germline V gene sequence: CDR1 DFQATT, CDR2 SNEGSKA (reference sequence). This CDR3 spans 15 amino acids. The CDR3 reads CSAPPVGTPKETQYF. CDR3 sequence (DNA): TGCAGTGCCCCTCCAGTGGGGACCCCAAAAGAGACCCAGTACTTC.

This clonotype was recorded a few times. V is TRBV7-6 and J is TRBJ2-7; no reliable D call. The V gene's germline CDR1 is SGHVS and CDR2 FNYEAQ. Trimming shortened V by 5 bases and J by 1 base, and 15 bases separated the two germline ends. This CDR3 is 15 amino acids long. CDR3 sequence reads: CASSPSGLTSYEQYF. The CDR3 bases are TGTGCCAGCAGCCCATCCGGCTTAACTTCCTACGAGCAGTACTTC.

This clonotype was observed a few times. The rearrangement links TRBV7-9 to TRBJ2-7; TRBD2 aligns across 7 bases. The CDR3 sequence is 13 residues long. V was clipped by 8 bases and J by 5 bases; unmatched bases: 9. Germline CDR1 is SEHNR and CDR2 is FQNEAQ (reference sequence). The CDR3 coding sequence is TGTGCCAGCGGGAGCGGGGAGGCCCACGAGCAGTACGTC. It specifies CASGSGEAHEQYV.

This clonotype was found a few times. The rearrangement links TRBV29-1 to TRBJ2-2, with D maybe TRBD1 (6 bases). The CDR3 extends over 13 amino acids. Germline lookup yields CDR1 SQVTM and CDR2 ANQGSEA. Trimming left V 5 bases short and J 1 base short, with 8 bases between. This CDR3 is CSVRTVNTGELFF. The CDR3 DNA is TGCAGCGTTCGGACAGTGAACACCGGGGAGCTGTTTTTT.

This clonotype was detected many times. The chain has TRBV5-1 and TRBJ2-7; the match to TRBD2 covers 11 bases. The CDR3 covers 14 residues. The V and J ends lost 0 bases and 4 bases, in that order; junction bases with no gene match: 0. Germline CDR1 SGHRS, CDR2 YFSETQ. CDR3 in DNA: TGCGCCAGCAGCTTGGGGACTAGCGGGTACGAGCAGTACTTC. The encoded protein is CASSLGTSGYEQYF.

V and J are TRBV7-6 and TRBJ2-5, with TRBD2 matching over 10 bases. After removal of 5 bases from V and 5 bases from J, the junction contained 8 bases not matched to a gene. Germline CDR1 and CDR2: SGHVS and FNYEAQ. The CDR3 has 15 residues. CDR3 in DNA: TGTGCCAGCAGCATCGGGACTAGCGAGGGCGAGACCCAGTACTTC. It codes for CASSIGTSEGETQYF.

The chain combines TRBV7-8 with TRBJ1-2; no firm D call. Germline V gene sequence: CDR1 SGHVS, CDR2 FQNEAQ. The CDR3 sequence is 14 residues long. V lost 2 bases and J 5 bases, leaving 12 bases between the germline ends. CDR3 DNA: TGTGCCAGCAGCTTACCCAACCCCCCTTATGGCTACACCTTC. Its translation: CASSLPNPPYGYTF.

The chain is built from TRBV24-1 and TRBJ2-1, with 10 nucleotides matching TRBD1. Germline lookup yields CDR1 KGHDR and CDR2 SFDVKD. CDR3 size: 13 residues. Trimming at V came to 9 bases and at J to 3 bases, leaving 1 base not matched to a gene. For the CDR3, the DNA is TGTGCCACCGGGACAGGGGACTACAATGAGCAGTTCTTC. It encodes CATGTGDYNEQFF.

This clonotype was seen more than once but under ten times. CDR3 DNA sequence: TGTGCCAGCAGTTTAGAGGAAGTACGAGAAAAACTGTTTTTT. Its translation: CASSLEEVREKLFF. The V and J genes are TRBV12-3 or TRBV12-4 and TRBJ1-4; the D is unclear. The CDR3 length is 14 residues. V lost 1 base, J lost 8 bases, and 11 bases lay in between.

The chain combines TRBV6-1 with TRBJ2-3; 9 positions agree with TRBD1. Trimming removed 4 bases from V and 4 bases from J; junction bases left unmatched: 9. The CDR3 sequence is 16 residues long. The germline V gene has CDR1 MNHNS and CDR2 SASEGT. The CDR3: CASSATGGTGPDTQYF. The CDR3 DNA reads as TGTGCCAGCAGTGCTACAGGGGGCACGGGCCCAGATACGCAGTATTTT.

This clonotype was seen only a few times. The rearrangement uses TRBV4-1 and TRBJ2-3; 8 nucleotides agree with TRBD1. The germline V gene encodes CDR1 MGHRA and CDR2 YSYEKL. Unmatched junction bases numbered 2, after V lost 6 bases and J lost 0 bases. The CDR3 covers 14 residues. The CDR3 DNA sequence: TGCGCCAGCAGGGGGACAGGTAGCACAGATACGCAGTATTTT. It is translated as CASRGTGSTDTQYF.